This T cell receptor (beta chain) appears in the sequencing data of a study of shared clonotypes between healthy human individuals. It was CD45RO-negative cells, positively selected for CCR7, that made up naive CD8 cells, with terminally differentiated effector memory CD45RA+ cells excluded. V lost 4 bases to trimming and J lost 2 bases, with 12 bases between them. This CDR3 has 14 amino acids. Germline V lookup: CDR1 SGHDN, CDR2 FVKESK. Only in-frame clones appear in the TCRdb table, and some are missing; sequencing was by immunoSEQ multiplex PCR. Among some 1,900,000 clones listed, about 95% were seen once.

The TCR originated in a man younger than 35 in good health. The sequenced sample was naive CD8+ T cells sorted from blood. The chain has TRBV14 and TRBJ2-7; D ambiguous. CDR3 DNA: TGTGCCAGCAGCCTAGGGTTGCTTGCCTACGAGCAGTACTTC. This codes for CASSLGLLAYEQYF.